Listed below are T cell receptor beta chains from one sample, sequenced in a study of blood T cells in healthy people across ages. TCRdb re-analysed the 5' RACE reads in MiXCR, keeping a single row per CDR3 protein. The sample consists of 380,000 or so distinct CDR3 sequences, roughly half of them appearing once. The specimen was blood. These receptors were obtained from a man between 60 and 75 years old in good health. CDR3s include the opening cysteine and the closing phenylalanine or tryptophan. A D gene is named only where the DNA matches it firmly. Clone sizes are given selectively: once, few, many, or a class where the clone is expanded.

d_gene	j_gene	abundance	v_gene	CDR3nt	CDR3aa
TRBD2	TRBJ2-1	.	TRBV7-2	TGTGCCAGCAGCTTACAGCCCCCTCGACTAGCGGGGGTTTACAATGAGCAGTTCTTC	CASSLQPPRLAGVYNEQFF
.	TRBJ2-3	.	TRBV5-6	TGTGCCAGCAGCCCTGACAGGTCGGCGCAGTATTTT	CASSPDRSAQYF
.	TRBJ2-1	.	TRBV20-1	TGCAGTGCTAGGTCCAACCTTTACAATGAGCAGTTCTTC	CSARSNLYNEQFF
.	TRBJ2-1	.	TRBV29-1	TGCAGCGTTGGGGTCTTTGGGTCCTACAATGAGCAGTTCTTC	CSVGVFGSYNEQFF
TRBD2	TRBJ2-5	.	TRBV6-2/TRBV6-3	TGTGCCAGCAGTTACTCTAGCGGGACGGGAGAGACCCAGTACTTC	CASSYSSGTGETQYF
.	TRBJ1-2	.	TRBV7-2	TGTGCCAGCAGCCCACAGGGATATAGCTACACCTTC	CASSPQGYSYTF
.	TRBJ2-7	once	TRBV11-2	TGTGCCAGCAGCCCCGCAATCCCGGTGGGCCGAACCTACGAGCAGTACTTC	CASSPAIPVGRTYEQYF
.	TRBJ2-7	.	TRBV20-1	TGCAGTGCGGAGGGCGGTGGAAGCTCCTACGAGCAGTACTTC	CSAEGGGSSYEQYF
TRBD2	TRBJ2-3	.	TRBV5-1	TGCGCCAGCAGCTTGGTGCCGCCGGGACTAGCGGACACTAGCACAGATACGCAGTATTTT	CASSLVPPGLADTSTDTQYF
TRBD1	TRBJ2-5	once	TRBV7-2	TGTGCCAGCAGCCCAAGGGACAGGGGTTCAGGAGAGCAGTACTTC	CASSPRDRGSGEQYF